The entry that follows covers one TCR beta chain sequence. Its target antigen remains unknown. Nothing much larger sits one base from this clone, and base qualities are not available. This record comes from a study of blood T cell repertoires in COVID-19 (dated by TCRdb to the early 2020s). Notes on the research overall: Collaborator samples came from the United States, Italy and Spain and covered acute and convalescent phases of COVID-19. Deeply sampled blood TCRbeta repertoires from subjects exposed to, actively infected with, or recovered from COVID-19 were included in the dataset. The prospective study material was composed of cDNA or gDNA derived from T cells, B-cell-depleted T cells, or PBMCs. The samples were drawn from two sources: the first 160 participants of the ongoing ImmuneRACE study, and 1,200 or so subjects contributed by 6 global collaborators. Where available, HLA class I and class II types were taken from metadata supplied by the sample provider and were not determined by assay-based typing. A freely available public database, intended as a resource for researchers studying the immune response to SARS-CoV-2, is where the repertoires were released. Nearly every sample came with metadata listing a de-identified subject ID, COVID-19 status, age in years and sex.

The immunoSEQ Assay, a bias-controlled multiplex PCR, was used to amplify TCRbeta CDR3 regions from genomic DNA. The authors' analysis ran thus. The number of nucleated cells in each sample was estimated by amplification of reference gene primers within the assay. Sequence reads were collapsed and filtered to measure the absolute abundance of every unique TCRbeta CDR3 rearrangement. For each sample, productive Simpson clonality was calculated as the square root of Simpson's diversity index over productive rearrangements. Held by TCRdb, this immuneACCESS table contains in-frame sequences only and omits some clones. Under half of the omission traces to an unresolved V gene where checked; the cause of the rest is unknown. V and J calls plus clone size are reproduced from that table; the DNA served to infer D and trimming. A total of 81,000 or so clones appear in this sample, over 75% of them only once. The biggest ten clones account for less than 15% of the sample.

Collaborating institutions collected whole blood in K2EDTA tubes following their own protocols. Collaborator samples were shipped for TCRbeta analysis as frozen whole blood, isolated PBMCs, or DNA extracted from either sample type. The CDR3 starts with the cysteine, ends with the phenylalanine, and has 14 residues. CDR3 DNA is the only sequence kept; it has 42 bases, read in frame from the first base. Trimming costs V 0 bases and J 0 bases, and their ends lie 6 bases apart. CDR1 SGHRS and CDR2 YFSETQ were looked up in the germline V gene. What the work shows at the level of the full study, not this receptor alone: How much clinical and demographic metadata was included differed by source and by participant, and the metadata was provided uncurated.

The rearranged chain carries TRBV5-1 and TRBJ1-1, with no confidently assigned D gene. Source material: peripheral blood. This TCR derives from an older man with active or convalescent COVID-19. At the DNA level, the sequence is TGCGCCAGCAGCTTGGAGCGGATGAACACTGAAGCTTTCTTT. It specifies CASSLERMNTEAFF. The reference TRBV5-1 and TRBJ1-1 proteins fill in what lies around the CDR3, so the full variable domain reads KAGVTQTPRYLIKTRGQQVTLSCSPISGHRSVSWYQQTPGQGLQFLFEYFSETQRNKGNFPGRFSGRQFSNSRSEMNVSTLELGDSALYLCASSLERMNTEAFFGQGTRLTVV.